These T cell receptor beta chains were read from a single sample in a study of molecular identifiers for immune sequencing clone quantification. Using its own MiXCR run on the PCR reads, TCRdb lists one record per CDR3 protein. The data contain under 650,000 distinct CDR3 sequences, roughly 21% of them singletons. Sequenced input: naive CD8+ T cells from blood, with Jurkat cell RNA spiked in. The receptors shown here come from a human donor in good health. Some libraries in this study had Jurkat cell RNA spiked in. CDR3s include the opening cysteine and the closing phenylalanine or tryptophan. A D gene is named only where the DNA matches it firmly. Clone size is not always given. Where it is, it says once, few, many or a class for expanded clones.

v_gene	j_gene	abundance	d_gene	CDR3nt	CDR3aa
TRBV25-1	TRBJ2-7	many	.	TGTGCCAGCACGCACCGGGGATCCTACGAGCAGTACTTC	CASTHRGSYEQYF
TRBV9	TRBJ2-7	.	.	TGTGCCAGCAGCGTAGAGGGAGGTGGGCCCTACGAGCAGTACTTC	CASSVEGGGPYEQYF
TRBV29-1	TRBJ2-7	many	TRBD2	TGCAGCGGGGGGGAGGGCCTTGCCTACGAGCAGTACTTC	CSGGEGLAYEQYF
TRBV5-1	TRBJ2-3	many	TRBD2	TGCGCCAGCAGCTTCGGGGGGTCTTCAGATACGCAGTATTTT	CASSFGGSSDTQYF
TRBV19	TRBJ2-3	few	.	TGTGCCAGTAGTATAGATTTTGTAAGGGCGACAGATACGCAGTATTTT	CASSIDFVRATDTQYF
TRBV4-3	TRBJ2-1	.	.	TGCGCCAGCAGCCAAGGGACCAGTGGCGATGAGCAGTTCTTC	CASSQGTSGDEQFF
TRBV24-1	TRBJ1-1	.	.	TGTGCCACCAGTGATTTGGGGACTGAAGCTTTCTTT	CATSDLGTEAFF
TRBV27	TRBJ1-1	many	.	TGTGCCAGCAGCCAGGGCCAAGGGGGATTAGCTGAAGCTTTCTTT	CASSQGQGGLAEAFF
TRBV28	TRBJ2-3	many	TRBD2	TGTGCCAGCAGTCCCCCGGGACTAGCGTCAGATACGCAGTATTTT	CASSPPGLASDTQYF
TRBV27	TRBJ2-2	many	TRBD1	TGTGCCAGCAGTCCGGGACAGGGGATTAGAACCGGGGAGCTGTTTTTT	CASSPGQGIRTGELFF
TRBV12-5	TRBJ2-3	many	.	TGTGCTAGTGGTTGGTACAGAACAGGGTACCGCGGGGGAGAAGGGCTGAGAGATACGCAGTATTTT	CASGWYRTGYRGGEGLRDTQYF
TRBV30	TRBJ2-5	many	.	TGTGCCTGGAGTGTCGGCTACCAAGAGACCCAGTACTTC	CAWSVGYQETQYF
TRBV19	TRBJ2-4	few	TRBD1	TGTGCCAGTAGTATTTCAGGTGACAGGGGGCCGGATGGCAAAAACATTCAGTACTTC	CASSISGDRGPDGKNIQYF
TRBV12-3/TRBV12-4	TRBJ2-3	many	.	TGTGCCAGCAGTTTCATTCAAGATACGCAGTATTTT	CASSFIQDTQYF
TRBV7-9	TRBJ2-3	.	.	TGTGCCAGCAGCTCGGGGGGCGCGTTATTAGATACGCAGTATTTT	CASSSGGALLDTQYF
TRBV3-1	TRBJ2-7	few	TRBD1	TGTGCCAGCAGCCAAGAGGGACAGGGTCCCTCCTACGAGCAGTACTTC	CASSQEGQGPSYEQYF
TRBV7-2	TRBJ2-7	many	.	TGTGCCAGCAGCACAGGCAGGGGTGACGAGCAGTACTTC	CASSTGRGDEQYF
TRBV7-6	TRBJ2-3	many	TRBD2	TGTGCCAGCAGCCCCCGGACTAGCGGGGGCCATTCACGCACAGATACGCAGTATTTT	CASSPRTSGGHSRTDTQYF